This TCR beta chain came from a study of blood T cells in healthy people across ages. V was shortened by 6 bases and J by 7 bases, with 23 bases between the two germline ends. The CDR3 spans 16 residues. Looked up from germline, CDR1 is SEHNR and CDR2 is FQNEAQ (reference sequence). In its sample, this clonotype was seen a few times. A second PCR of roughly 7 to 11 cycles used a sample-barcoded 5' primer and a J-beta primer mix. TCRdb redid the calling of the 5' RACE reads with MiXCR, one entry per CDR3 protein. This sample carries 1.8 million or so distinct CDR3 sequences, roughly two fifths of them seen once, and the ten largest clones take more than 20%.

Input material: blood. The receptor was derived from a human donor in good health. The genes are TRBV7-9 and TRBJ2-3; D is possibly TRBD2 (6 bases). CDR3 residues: CASRGGISVDKNTQYF. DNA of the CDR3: TGTGCCAGCAGAGGAGGGATCAGTGTAGACAAAAATACGCAGTATTTT.